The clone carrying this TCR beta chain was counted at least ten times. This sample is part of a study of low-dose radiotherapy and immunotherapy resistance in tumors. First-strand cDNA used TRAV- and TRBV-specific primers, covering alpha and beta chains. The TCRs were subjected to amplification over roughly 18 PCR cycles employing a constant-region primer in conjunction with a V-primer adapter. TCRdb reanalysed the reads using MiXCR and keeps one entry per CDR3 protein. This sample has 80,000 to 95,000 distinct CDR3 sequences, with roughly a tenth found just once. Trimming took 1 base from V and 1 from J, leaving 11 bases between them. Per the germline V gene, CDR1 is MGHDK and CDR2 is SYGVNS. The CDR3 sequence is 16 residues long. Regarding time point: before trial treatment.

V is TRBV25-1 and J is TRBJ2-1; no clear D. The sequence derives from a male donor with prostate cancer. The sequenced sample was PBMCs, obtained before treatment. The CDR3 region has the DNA TGTGCCAGCAGTGAATCCAGTGCGATGTCCTACAATGAGCAGTTCTTC. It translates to CASSESSAMSYNEQFF.